This TCR beta chain was identified in a study of T cell repertoires in cytomegalovirus infection. About the study: Signatures in public TCR beta sequences pointed to both CMV infection and matching HLA type. Study findings and constraints: In two of eight donors, the top clonotype was HLA-C-restricted CMV-specific.

This CDR3 spans 15 amino acids. With 3 bases removed from V and 4 bases from J, the gap between germline ends came to 16 bases. The germline CDR1 and CDR2 sequences are DFQATT and SNEGSKA (reference sequence). TCRdb re-called the reads through MiXCR, storing one row per CDR3 protein. Of hundreds of thousands of distinct CDR3 sequences in the sample, roughly 6.5% were seen once. This clonotype was seen many times. Its cognate antigen is unknown. What was sequenced was PBMCs. The chain has TRBV20-1 and TRBJ1-5, with D tentatively TRBD1 (6 bases). This TCR was sampled from a human donor in good health (CMV status not recorded). Some clones in this sample may be carry-over from other donors' samples. Written as DNA, the CDR3 is TGCAGTGCTAGGACCCCCGGGACAAAAAATCAGCCCCAGCATTTT. This encodes CSARTPGTKNQPQHF.